Following are 10 T cell receptor beta chains from one sample sequenced in a study of T cell responses to AZD1222 COVID-19 vaccine. Method: immunoSEQ multiplex PCR; TCRdb's copy keeps in-frame clones and lacks some. Among around 130,000 clones listed, 80% to 90% were seen once. This sample comprised peripheral blood, obtained 28 days after the second AZD1222 dose. These receptors originate from an adult who received the AZD1222 COVID-19 vaccine.

The genes are TRBV4-2 and TRBJ1-5, with D possibly matching TRBD1 (6 bases). V gave up 0 bases and J gave up 7 bases, with 10 bases separating them. CDR3 length: 14 amino acids. Germline V CDR1 and CDR2: LGHNA, YNFKEQ. The CDR3 DNA follows: TGTGCCAGCAGCCAAGAGAGAACAGGGCAGCCCCAGCATTTT. It specifies CASSQERTGQPQHF.

The chain employs TRBV2 and TRBJ1-1, with D uncertain. The CDR3 runs to 12 residues. Germline V gene lookup returns CDR1 SNHLY and CDR2 FYNNEI. Trimming removed 3 bases from V and 8 bases from J, with 10 bases in between. CDR3 nucleotide sequence: TGTGCCAGCAGTGAGGGAAGGACCGAAGCTTTCTTT. Translation: CASSEGRTEAFF.

V is TRBV24-1 and J is TRBJ2-2; D may be TRBD1 (6 bases). The CDR3 runs 13 residues. V was trimmed by 7 bases and J by 6 bases, leaving 11 bases between them. CDR1 KGHDR and CDR2 SFDVKD come from the germline V gene. This chain's CDR3 is CATSQGISGELFF. For the CDR3, the DNA is TGTGCCACCAGCCAGGGGATCTCCGGGGAGCTGTTTTTT.

V and J are TRBV21-1 and TRBJ2-1; TRBD1, the table's D call, lacks a check against the DNA. TRBV21-1 is a pseudogene locus. The CDR3 has 16 residues. DNA of the CDR3: TGTGCCAGCAGCAAAGTCCAGGGCGAGACCTACAATGAGCAGTTCTTC. As protein: CASSKVQGETYNEQFF.

The rearrangement links TRBV2 to TRBJ2-4; D gene unclear. The CDR3 is 12 amino acids. The V and J ends lost 11 bases and 0 bases respectively, with 8 bases between them. Germline CDR1 SNHLY, CDR2 FYNNEI. CDR3 bases: TGTGCCTGTGGGGTAGCCAAAAACATTCAGTACTTC. This gives the protein CACGVAKNIQYF.

The chain recombines TRBV6-2 or TRBV6-3 with TRBJ2-7; D gene ambiguous. V lost 6 bases and J lost 3, with 6 bases in between. Germline lookup yields CDR1 MNHEY and CDR2 SVGEGT. The CDR3 spans 11 residues. CDR3 region: CASSDNYEQYF. In DNA, the CDR3 is TGTGCCAGCAGCGACAACTACGAGCAGTACTTC.

The CDR3 region is CASSARRLGSGYNEQFF. The CDR3 nucleotides are TGTGCCAGCAGCGCGAGGCGATTGGGTAGCGGGTACAATGAGCAGTTCTTC. The chain has TRBV9 and TRBJ2-1; 7 positions agree with TRBD2. CDR3 size: 17 residues. After removal of 3 bases from V and 4 bases from J, the junction contained 13 bases not matched to a gene. Per germline, CDR1 SGDLS and CDR2 YYNGEE.

In this sample, this clone turned up a few times. The CDR3 DNA follows: TGTGCCAGCAGCTCAGGCGAGACTAGCGGGGGGCTTACGCAGTATTTT. Its translation: CASSSGETSGGLTQYF. This rearrangement joins TRBV13 to TRBJ2-3, with 13 bases fitting TRBD2. The CDR3 sequence is 16 residues long. V lost 4 bases, J lost 8 bases, and 9 bases stayed unmatched. Germline CDR1 PRHDT, CDR2 FYEKMQ (reference sequence).

The rearrangement uses TRBV7-3 and TRBJ1-3; D is unresolved. The CDR3 totals 17 residues. With 1 base removed from V and 2 bases from J, the gap between germline ends came to 15 bases. Germline loops: CDR1 SGHTA, CDR2 FQGTGA. The CDR3 sequence: CASSLRPLGIAGNTIYF. Here the CDR3 DNA reads TGTGCCAGCAGCTTAAGACCCCTCGGGATAGCTGGAAACACCATATATTTT.

The chain has TRBV30 and TRBJ1-1; 7 bases agree with TRBD1. After removal of 0 bases from V and 5 bases from J, the junction contained 3 bases not matched to a gene. Germline CDR1 is GTSNPN and CDR2 is SVGIG (reference sequence). The CDR3 is 13 residues long. Here the CDR3 DNA reads TGTGCCTGGAGTGTACAGGGGCGGACTGAAGCTTTCTTT. Its translation: CAWSVQGRTEAFF.